The 25 T cell receptor beta chains in this list originate from one sample, sequenced in a study of control samples from healthy donors and cancer patients. Produced via immunoSEQ multiplex PCR; TCRdb's table is partial and in-frame only. The repertoire holds 160,000 or so clones, with 95% to 96% as singletons. The material sequenced was blood. The receptors derive from a woman aged 30 to 39 in good health.

This sequence joins TRBV25-1 and TRBJ1-2; a weak D match, TRBD1 (6 bases). CDR3 size: 14 residues. The ends were cut back, 1 base at V and 4 bases at J, with 10 bases in the middle. CDR1 MGHDK and CDR2 SYGVNS come from the germline V gene. As DNA, the CDR3 is TGTGCCAGCAGTGAATGGCGGGACACCTATGGCTACACCTTC. Protein sequence: CASSEWRDTYGYTF.

The chain joins TRBV18 to TRBJ1-1; D call uncertain. Germline V gives CDR1 KGHSH, CDR2 LQKENI. The V end lost 2 bases, the J end lost 3 bases, and 19 bases lay between the germline ends. This CDR3 contains 17 residues. Here the CDR3 reads CASSPFSSRHWDTEAFF. CDR3 nucleotides: TGTGCCAGCTCACCATTTAGCTCGAGGCATTGGGACACTGAAGCTTTCTTT.

This sequence joins TRBV7-2 and TRBJ2-7, with 10 bases that match TRBD2. This CDR3 region has 15 residues. Trimming removed 1 base from V and 3 bases from J; junction bases left unmatched: 3. Germline CDR1 reads SGHTA; CDR2 reads FQGNSA. CDR3 sequence reads: CASSLGLAGSYEQYF. The CDR3 nucleotides read TGTGCCAGCAGCTTAGGACTAGCGGGCAGCTACGAGCAGTACTTC. The variable domain in full, completed from reference TRBV7-2 and TRBJ2-7, reads GAGVSQSPSNKVTEKGKDVELRCDPISGHTALYWYRQSLGQGLEFLIYFQGNSAPDKSGLPSDRFSAERTGGSVSTLTIQRTQQEDSAVYLCASSLGLAGSYEQYFGPGTRLTVT.

The chain joins TRBV30 to TRBJ2-1, with D possibly TRBD2 on 5 matching bases. CDR3 size: 14 residues. Trimming took off 2 bases at V and 8 bases at J, with 16 bases between the two ends. Looked up from germline, CDR1 is GTSNPN and CDR2 is SVGIG (reference sequence). This CDR3 reads CAWSTIVGADEQFF. The CDR3 nucleotides read TGTGCCTGGAGTACAATAGTGGGAGCCGATGAGCAGTTCTTC.

The chain combines TRBV28 with TRBJ1-5; possibly TRBD1 for D (5 bases). Germline lookup yields CDR1 MDHEN and CDR2 SYDVKM. Trimming pared 7 bases from V and 7 bases from J, leaving 11 bases between. This CDR3 has 12 residues. Here the CDR3 reads CASKKRGQPQHF. Here the CDR3 DNA reads TGTGCCAGCAAGAAAAGGGGACAGCCCCAGCATTTT.

The chain joins TRBV19 to TRBJ2-7; weak D call: TRBD2 (5 bases). V lost 3 bases, J lost 3 bases, and 12 bases lay in between. CDR1 and CDR2 (germline): LNHDA, SQIVND (reference sequence). This CDR3 spans 14 amino acids. The chain's CDR3 is CASSILLGDYEQYF. CDR3 nucleotide sequence: TGTGCCAGTAGTATTCTTTTGGGAGACTACGAGCAGTACTTC.

The chain is built from TRBV7-9 and TRBJ2-5; no definite D call. The CDR3 loop spans 15 amino acids. The germline V and J ends were trimmed by 0 bases and 3 bases, with 11 bases remaining between them. Germline CDR1 reads SEHNR; CDR2 reads FQNEAQ (reference sequence). CDR3 DNA sequence: TGTGCCAGCAGCTTAGCGCTTGGGGTTGAAGAGACCCAGTACTTC. Its protein product is CASSLALGVEETQYF.

The chain has TRBV10-3 and TRBJ2-2, with 15 nucleotides matching TRBD2. The CDR3 has 17 amino acids. With V trimmed by 6 bases and J by 4 bases, 6 bases remained unmatched. Germline CDR1 reads ENHRY; CDR2 reads SYGVKD. The CDR3 nucleotides read TGTGCCATCAGCGGACTAGCGGGAGGGCCGGGCACCGGGGAGCTGTTTTTT. Translation: CAISGLAGGPGTGELFF.

The chain is built from TRBV15 and TRBJ2-7, with TRBD2 identical over 16 bases. The CDR3 loop spans 15 amino acids. V trimming: 3 bases; J trimming: 4 bases; junction bases outside the gene matches: 0. Germline V gives CDR1 LNHNV, CDR2 YYDKDF (reference sequence). CDR3 loop: CATSRGLAGGYEQYF. The CDR3 bases are TGTGCCACCAGCAGGGGACTAGCGGGAGGGTACGAGCAGTACTTC.

For the CDR3, the DNA is TGTGCCAGCAAAATAGAGACTAGCGACTCCTACGAGCAGTACTTC. It translates to CASKIETSDSYEQYF. The V call is TRBV27, the J call TRBJ2-7, with TRBD2 matching 8 bases. The CDR3 covers 15 residues. The germline gives CDR1 MNHEY, CDR2 SMNVEV (reference sequence). V trimming: 7 bases; J trimming: 0 bases; junction bases outside the gene matches: 8.

J is TRBJ1-1 and V is TRBV5-1, with D unclear. V shed 2 bases and J shed 7 bases, with 18 bases lying between them. The CDR3 is made up of 15 amino acids. Germline V gene lookup returns CDR1 SGHRS and CDR2 YFSETQ. CDR3 residues: CASSFDIRNGVEAFF. The CDR3 DNA is TGCGCCAGCAGCTTTGACATCCGGAATGGGGTTGAAGCTTTCTTT.

The genes are TRBV2 and TRBJ2-5; D gene uncertain. Germline V gene data show CDR1 as SNHLY and CDR2 as FYNNEI. V was trimmed by 3 bases and J by 7 bases, leaving 9 bases between them. This CDR3 is built from 12 residues. CDR3 nucleotides: TGTGCCAGCAGTGATGGGGTAGGGACCCAGTACTTC. Translation: CASSDGVGTQYF.

The chain uses TRBV5-5 and TRBJ2-5, with D perhaps TRBD1 (6 bases). Trimming took off 0 bases at V and 4 bases at J, with 10 bases between the two ends. Germline V gene data show CDR1 as SGHKS and CDR2 as YYEKEE (reference sequence). The CDR3 spans 14 residues. The CDR3 DNA follows: TGTGCCAGCAGCTTGGTTTGGGGGCTAGAGACCCAGTACTTC. As protein: CASSLVWGLETQYF.

The V gene is TRBV4-1, the J gene TRBJ2-1; TRBD2 is a possible D gene (6 bases). CDR1 and CDR2 from the germline V gene are MGHRA and YSYEKL. CDR3 length: 17 amino acids. Trimming took 0 bases from V and 4 from J, leaving 16 bases between them. The CDR3 is CASSQERLLGRYNEQFF. CDR3 sequence (DNA): TGCGCCAGCAGCCAAGAGAGACTTTTAGGGAGGTACAATGAGCAGTTCTTC.

The CDR3 DNA is TGTGCCAGCAGCCACCGAGGCTATTACAATGAGCAGTTCTTC. Protein product: CASSHRGYYNEQFF. V and J are TRBV3-1 (or the pseudogene TRBV3-2) and TRBJ2-1, with no clear D. CDR3 length: 14 amino acids. Germline V gene data show CDR1 as LGHDT and CDR2 as YNNKEL (reference sequence). Trimming removed 3 bases from V and 4 bases from J, with 10 bases in between.

The chain carries TRBV30 and TRBJ2-2; 8 bases align to TRBD2. J gave up 4 bases and V 3 bases, and 10 bases lay outside the gene matches. The V gene's germline CDR1 is GTSNPN and CDR2 SVGIG (reference sequence). The CDR3 contains 16 residues. The CDR3 DNA is TGTGCCTGGAGAGGGGTAGCGGGACTTATCACCGGGGAGCTGTTTTTT. Residues: CAWRGVAGLITGELFF.

The chain is built from TRBV4-1 and TRBJ2-7; D tentatively reads TRBD1 or TRBD2 (6 bases each). CDR1 and CDR2 (germline): MGHRA, YSYEKL. CDR3 size: 16 residues. The ends were cut back, 0 bases at V and 3 bases at J, with 15 bases in the middle. CDR3 region: CASSQDLVGGLYEQYF. The CDR3 region has the DNA TGCGCCAGCAGCCAAGATCTCGTGGGGGGCCTCTACGAGCAGTACTTC.

V and J are TRBV5-6 and TRBJ2-7; 9 bases map to TRBD2. The CDR3 is made up of 15 amino acids. The germline CDR1 and CDR2 sequences are SGHDT and YYEEEE. The ends lost 6 bases at V and 7 bases at J; junction bases unmatched: 14. The CDR3 DNA sequence: TGTGCCAGCAAACAGGGCGGCGGGGGGGCTCGAGAGCAGTACTTC. It specifies CASKQGGGGAREQYF.

This chain joins TRBV18 and TRBJ2-2; D gene unclear. Germline V CDR1 and CDR2: KGHSH, LQKENI. Trimming removed 5 bases at V and 0 bases at J, with 10 bases between. The CDR3 covers 15 residues. In DNA form, the CDR3 reads TGTGCCAGCTCAAGAACGACCGCGAACACCGGGGAGCTGTTTTTT. This translates into CASSRTTANTGELFF.

The chain has TRBV28 and TRBJ2-7, with TRBD1 matching 7 bases. This CDR3 region has 13 residues. V was pared by 7 bases and J by 3 bases, with 6 bases of the junction left unmatched. Per the germline V gene, CDR1 is MDHEN and CDR2 is SYDVKM. CDR3 nucleotide sequence: TGTGCCAGCACAGAACAGGGGAACTACGAGCAGTACTTC. Amino acid sequence: CASTEQGNYEQYF. Full variable domain (remainder filled in from reference TRBV28 and TRBJ2-7): DVKVTQSSRYLVKRTGEKVFLECVQDMDHENMFWYRQDPGLGLRLIYFSYDVKMKEKGDIPEGYSVSREKKERFSLILESASTNQTSMYLCASTEQGNYEQYFGPGTRLTVT.

V and J are TRBV7-9 and TRBJ1-1; 9 bases agree with TRBD1. The J segment lost 5 bases and the V segment lost 2 bases, leaving 9 bases of the junction unmatched. Per germline, CDR1 SEHNR and CDR2 FQNEAQ (reference sequence). The CDR3 covers 16 residues. The CDR3 nucleotides read TGTGCCAGCAGCTTACCCAAAGGACAGGGGAGGACTGAAGCTTTCTTT. Translation gives CASSLPKGQGRTEAFF.

The V call is TRBV15, the J call TRBJ1-4; no definite D call. Looked up from germline, CDR1 is LNHNV and CDR2 is YYDKDF (reference sequence). V was trimmed by 6 bases and J by 8 bases, leaving 10 bases between them. The CDR3 covers 12 residues. CDR3 loop: CATRNNGEKLFF. CDR3 nucleotide sequence: TGTGCCACCAGGAACAACGGGGAAAAACTGTTTTTT.

The chain has TRBV5-1 and TRBJ2-7; a weak D match, TRBD2 (6 bases). Per germline, CDR1 SGHRS and CDR2 YFSETQ. The length of the CDR3 is 15 residues. Trimming removed 2 bases from V and 1 base from J, with 13 bases in between. Here the CDR3 DNA reads TGCGCCAGCAGCTTTGAGACTAGTCCATCCTACGAGCAGTACTTC. Translating it yields CASSFETSPSYEQYF.

The chain employs TRBV4-1 and TRBJ2-1; 7 bases fit TRBD2. Germline V gene lookup returns CDR1 MGHRA and CDR2 YSYEKL. V dropped 4 bases and J dropped 10; count of bases not matched to a gene: 7. The CDR3 spans 13 residues. CDR3 region: CASSLPLSGEQFF. CDR3 in DNA: TGCGCCAGCAGCCTACCCCTTAGCGGGGAGCAGTTCTTC.

J is TRBJ1-1 and V is TRBV5-8, with 10 bases that match TRBD1. The germline CDR1 and CDR2 sequences are SGHTS and YDEGEE. The length of the CDR3 is 15 residues. The V gene end was trimmed by 4 bases and the J gene end by 3 bases; junction bases not matched to a gene: 6. The CDR3 region is CASSPEGQGYTEAFF. CDR3 sequence (DNA): TGTGCCAGCAGCCCTGAGGGACAGGGGTACACTGAAGCTTTCTTT.